This TCR beta chain was captured by sequencing in a study of blood T cell repertoires in COVID-19. About the study: Acute and convalescent COVID-19 specimens originated in the United States, Italy and Spain. From T cells, B-cell-depleted T cells, or PBMCs came the material, which was cDNA or gDNA.

Authors' analysis steps: Estimation of nucleated cell counts was performed using reference gene primer amplification. The table came from immunoSEQ multiplex PCR; TCRdb's copy has only in-frame clones and leaves some out. V and J calls and clone size are those listed in that table; D and trimming were worked out from the DNA. The sample lists around 150,000 clones, around 90% occurring once. The V and J ends lost 4 bases and 4 bases, in that order; junction bases with no gene match: 10. The CDR3 has 16 amino acids. CDR1 MNHNY and CDR2 SVGAGI come from the germline V gene (reference sequence). This receptor was obtained from a man in his sixties with active or convalescent COVID-19. Sequences were obtained from peripheral blood. This sequence joins TRBV6-6 and TRBJ2-5; TRBD1 agrees at 9 bases. The chain's CDR3 is CASSFQSTGGRETQYF. CDR3 nucleotides: TGTGCCAGCAGTTTCCAAAGCACAGGGGGCCGAGAGACCCAGTACTTC.